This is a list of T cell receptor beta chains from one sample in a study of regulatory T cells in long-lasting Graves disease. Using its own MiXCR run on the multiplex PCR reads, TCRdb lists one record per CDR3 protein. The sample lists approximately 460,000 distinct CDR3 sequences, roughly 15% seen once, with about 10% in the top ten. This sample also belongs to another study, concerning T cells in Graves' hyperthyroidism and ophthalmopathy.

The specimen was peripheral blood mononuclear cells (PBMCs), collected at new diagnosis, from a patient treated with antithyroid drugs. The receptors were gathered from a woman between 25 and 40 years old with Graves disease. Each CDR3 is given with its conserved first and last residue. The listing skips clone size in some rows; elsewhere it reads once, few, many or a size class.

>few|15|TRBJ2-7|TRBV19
CASSIVGTTTYEQYF
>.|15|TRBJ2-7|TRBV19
CASSPRDRASYEQYF
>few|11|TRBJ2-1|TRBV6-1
CASRRSFDQLF
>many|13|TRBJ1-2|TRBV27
CASSLWAGYGYTF
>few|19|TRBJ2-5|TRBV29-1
CSVDDPGTSEISVMETQYF
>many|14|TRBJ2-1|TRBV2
CASLLAGVSSEQFF
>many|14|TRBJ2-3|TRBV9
CASSVVGNTDTQYF
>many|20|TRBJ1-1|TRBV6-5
CASSLFPRWRGANLNTEAFF
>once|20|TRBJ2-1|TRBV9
CASSLEGLAGGVGSYNEQFF
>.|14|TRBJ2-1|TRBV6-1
CASSNRGPYNEQFF
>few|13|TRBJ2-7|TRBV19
CASSRSGTDEQYF
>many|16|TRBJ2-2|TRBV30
CAWSRGTRLNTGELFF
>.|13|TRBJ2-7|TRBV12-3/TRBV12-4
CASRQGAEGRKYF
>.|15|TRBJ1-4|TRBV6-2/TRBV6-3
CASSKSGTGFGKLFF
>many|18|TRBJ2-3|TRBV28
CASSPPVAGPFGADTQYF
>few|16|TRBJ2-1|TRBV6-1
CASRSLSLAKYNEQFF
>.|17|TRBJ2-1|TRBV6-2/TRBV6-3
CASSYWASSSSYNEQFF
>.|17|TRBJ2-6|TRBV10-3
CAISESLTGSRANVLTF
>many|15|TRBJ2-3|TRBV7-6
CASSLVGTITDTQYF
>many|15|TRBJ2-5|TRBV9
CASSVATGIEETQYF
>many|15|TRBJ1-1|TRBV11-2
CASSLAGQTNTEAFF
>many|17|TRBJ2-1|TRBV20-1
CSASGTPRRGPYNEQFF
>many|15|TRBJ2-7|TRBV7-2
CASSFSGGGPREQYF
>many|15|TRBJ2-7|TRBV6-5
CASSYSLGQPYEQYF